Below are 3 T cell receptor beta chains sequenced from a single sample in a study of Ad26.COV2.S vaccination and SARS-CoV-2 variants. Treatment here: some 20 received Ad26.COV2.S at low or high dose, single or two shots; roughly five received placebo; per-sample allocation not given. Sampling happened 63 days after the first vaccine or placebo injection. Produced via immunoSEQ multiplex PCR; TCRdb's table is partial and in-frame only. The sample gives around 450,000 clones, approximately 89% of which show up once; roughly 2.5% is in the top ten. Sequences were derived from peripheral blood, sampled in a trial of Ad26.COV2.S vaccine versus placebo. The receptors come from a person aged 18-65 years who received the Ad26.COV2.S COVID-19 vaccine or a placebo.

The V call is TRBV7-9, the J call TRBJ1-3; no reliable D call. This CDR3 has 14 residues. Trimming stripped 5 bases from V and 0 bases from J, with 8 bases between. Germline V gene data show CDR1 as SEHNR and CDR2 as FQNEAQ (reference sequence). The CDR3 spells CASSLDNSGNTIYF. The CDR3 nucleotides read TGTGCCAGCAGCCTTGACAACTCTGGAAACACCATATATTTT.

This clone was picked up one time. The J gene is TRBJ2-5, the V gene TRBV6-5; D could derive from TRBD1 or TRBD2 (6 bases each). The V end was cut by 7 bases, the J end by 5 bases, with 14 bases between. This CDR3 spans 13 amino acids. Germline assignment: CDR1 MNHEY and CDR2 SVGAGI. The CDR3 region is CASTGAGRETQYF. DNA for the CDR3: TGTGCCAGCACGGGGGCGGGCCGCGAGACCCAGTACTTC.

The CDR3 is CASSLAGIYEQYV. In nucleotides, the CDR3 is TGTGCCAGCAGCCTGGCGGGAATCTACGAGCAGTACGTC. The V call is TRBV28, the J call TRBJ2-7; perhaps TRBD2 as D (6 bases). The germline V and J ends were trimmed by 6 bases and 3 bases, with 12 bases remaining between them. The CDR3 consists of 13 residues. Germline V gene sequence: CDR1 MDHEN, CDR2 SYDVKM.